This passage covers 9 T cell receptor beta chains from one sample sequenced in a study of blood T cell repertoires in COVID-19. The method was immunoSEQ multiplex PCR; TCRdb's version includes in-frame clones alone and lacks a portion of them. The data hold 180,000 or so clones, with roughly 84% observed a single time. Material for sequencing was peripheral blood. Receptors were obtained from a person aged 70 to 85 with COVID-19, enrolled during active disease.

V is TRBV5-6 and J is TRBJ1-1; the D gene is possibly TRBD1 (6 bases). CDR3 length: 12 residues. The germline gives CDR1 SGHDT, CDR2 YYEEEE. V was clipped by 5 bases and J by 4 bases, with 9 bases between them. Here the CDR3 reads CASSNRATEAFF. The CDR3 DNA reads TGTGCCAGCAGTAACAGGGCCACTGAAGCTTTCTTT.

A remark on this clone: At one end the junction does not follow the germline gene, possibly because of a read error. This chain joins TRBV10-2 and TRBJ2-1, with 9 bases matching TRBD2. Per germline, CDR1 WSHSY and CDR2 SAAADI. The CDR3 has 13 residues. The DNA for the CDR3 is TGCGCTAGCAGAGGGCTAGCGGGATATGAGCAGTTCTTC. Residues: CASRGLAGYEQFF.

The chain couples TRBV5-1 to TRBJ1-2, with 7 bases lining up with TRBD1. The CDR3 has 14 residues. The V gene end was trimmed by 4 bases and the J gene end by 7 bases; junction bases not matched to a gene: 10. The germline CDR1 and CDR2 sequences are SGHRS and YFSETQ. In DNA, the CDR3 is TGCGCCAGCAGCCCCGAGGGGACAGCGAGTGGCTACACCTTC. Translated: CASSPEGTASGYTF.

This clone was counted a single time. The chain combines TRBV30 with TRBJ2-2; 8 bases align to TRBD2. This CDR3 spans 15 amino acids. Germline lookup yields CDR1 GTSNPN and CDR2 SVGIG (reference sequence). V dropped 2 bases and J dropped 8; count of bases not matched to a gene: 10. For the CDR3, the DNA is TGTGCCTGGAGTCCCGGACTAGCTGGATATGGGGAGCTGTTTTTT. This sequence encodes CAWSPGLAGYGELFF.

In this sample, this clone turned up once. The chain has TRBV19 and TRBJ1-5, with D perhaps TRBD1 (6 bases). This CDR3 is built from 16 residues. CDR1 and CDR2 (germline): LNHDA, SQIVND (reference sequence). V lost 3 bases and J lost 0, with 12 bases in between. The DNA for the CDR3 is TGTGCCAGTAGTATTCCAGGGGCGCTTAGCAATCAGCCCCAGCATTTT. Protein sequence: CASSIPGALSNQPQHF.

This chain joins TRBV11-2 and TRBJ2-3; D uncertain. Trimming left V 3 bases short and J 4 bases short, with 8 bases between. Germline V gives CDR1 SGHAT, CDR2 FQNNGV. CDR3 length: 13 amino acids. CDR3 bases: TGTGCCAGCAGCTTCGAAGCGCCAGATACGCAGTATTTT. It codes for CASSFEAPDTQYF.

This chain uses TRBV11-2 with TRBJ1-5, with D maybe TRBD1 (5 bases). The ends were cut back, 4 bases at V and 7 bases at J, with 11 bases in the middle. Germline CDR1 is SGHAT and CDR2 is FQNNGV. This CDR3 comprises 13 residues. The CDR3, as DNA: TGTGCCAGCAGCTGGGGGGAAGGACAGCCCCAGCATTTT. It codes for CASSWGEGQPQHF.

The rearrangement uses TRBV4-2 and TRBJ1-6; D is unresolved. The ends were cut back, 0 bases at V and 6 bases at J, with 9 bases in the middle. This CDR3 is 15 amino acids long. Germline lookup yields CDR1 LGHNA and CDR2 YNFKEQ. CDR3: CASSQDTSGNSPLHF. The CDR3 DNA reads as TGTGCCAGCAGCCAAGATACCTCCGGTAATTCACCCCTCCACTTT.

This chain joins TRBV28 and TRBJ2-1; perhaps TRBD2 as D (7 bases). V lost 5 bases and J lost 0, with 14 bases in between. This CDR3 has 16 residues. Germline V gene lookup returns CDR1 MDHEN and CDR2 SYDVKM. CDR3 sequence: CASSEGGGSSYNEQFF. The CDR3 nucleotides read TGTGCCAGCAGTGAGGGGGGCGGGAGCTCCTACAATGAGCAGTTCTTC.